This TCR beta chain originates from a study of siplizumab effects on memory and regulatory T cells. Per-sample assaying covered 95,000 to 100,000 TCR templates. Some clones are missing from TCRdb's copy, which holds only in-frame ones; the method was immunoSEQ multiplex PCR. The top ten clones hold under 25% of a sample with about 27,000 clones, around 84% of them seen once. The J segment lost 3 bases and the V segment lost 2 bases, leaving 5 bases of the junction unmatched. CDR1 and CDR2 from the germline V gene are SGHTA and FQGTGA. This CDR3 spans 15 amino acids. For this clone: Its antigen is unidentified.

Broader study findings: Naive versus memory phenotype went unassigned for roughly 75-95% of proliferating CD4+ or CD8+ clones. Unstimulated naive T cells seemed to show more diversity than memory cells did, and they also seemed to be among the major contributors to the alloresponse. Alloreactive sequences tracing back to unstimulated CD4+ memory cells were significantly reduced by siplizumab.

What was sequenced was memory CD4+ T cells sorted from blood. The sequence was obtained from a human donor in good health. The chain recombines TRBV7-3 with TRBJ2-7, with 9 bases that match TRBD1. The CDR3 loop is CASSLGGQGGYEQYF. CDR3 nucleotides: TGTGCCAGCAGCTTAGGGGGACAGGGAGGCTACGAGCAGTACTTC.